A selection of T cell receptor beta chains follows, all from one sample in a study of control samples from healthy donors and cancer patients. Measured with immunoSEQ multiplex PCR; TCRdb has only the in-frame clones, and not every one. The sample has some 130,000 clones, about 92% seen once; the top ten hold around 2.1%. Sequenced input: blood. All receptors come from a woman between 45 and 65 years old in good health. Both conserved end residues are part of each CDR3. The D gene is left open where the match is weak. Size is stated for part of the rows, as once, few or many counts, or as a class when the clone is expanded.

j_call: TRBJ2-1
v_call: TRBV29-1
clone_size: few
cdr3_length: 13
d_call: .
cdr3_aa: CSVDGLVLNEQFF
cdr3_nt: TGCAGCGTTGATGGCCTAGTTTTAAATGAGCAGTTCTTC

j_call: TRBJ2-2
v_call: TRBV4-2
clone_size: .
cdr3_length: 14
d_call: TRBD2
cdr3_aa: CANSQGGGTGELFF
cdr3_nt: TGTGCCAACAGCCAAGGCGGGGGGACCGGGGAGCTGTTTTTT

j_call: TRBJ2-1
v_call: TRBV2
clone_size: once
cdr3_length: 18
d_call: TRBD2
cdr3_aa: CASRKGLAGGPPYNEQFF
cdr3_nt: TGTGCCAGCAGGAAGGGACTAGCGGGAGGGCCCCCATACAATGAGCAGTTCTTC

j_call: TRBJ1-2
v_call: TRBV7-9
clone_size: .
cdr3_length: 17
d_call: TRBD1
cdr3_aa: CASSLEGGGQGSYGYTF
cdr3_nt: TGTGCCAGCAGCTTAGAAGGAGGTGGACAGGGGAGCTATGGCTACACCTTC

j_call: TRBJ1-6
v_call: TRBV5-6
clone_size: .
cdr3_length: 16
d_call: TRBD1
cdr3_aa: CASSPGQGRLCSPLHF
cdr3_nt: TGTGCCAGCAGCCCCGGACAGGGGCGTCTGTGTTCACCCCTCCACTTT

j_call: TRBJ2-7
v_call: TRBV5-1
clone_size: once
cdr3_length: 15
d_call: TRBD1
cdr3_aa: CASSSTGTGTYEQYF
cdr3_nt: TGCGCCAGCAGCTCAACCGGGACAGGGACCTACGAGCAGTACTTC

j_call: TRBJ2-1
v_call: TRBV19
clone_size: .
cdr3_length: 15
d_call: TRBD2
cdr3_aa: CASRKGLAVYNEQFF
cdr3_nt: TGTGCCAGTAGAAAGGGACTAGCGGTATACAATGAGCAGTTCTTC

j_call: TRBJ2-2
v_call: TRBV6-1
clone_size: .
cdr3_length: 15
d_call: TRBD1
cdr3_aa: CASSEGRGFTGELFF
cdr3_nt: TGTGCCAGCAGTGAAGGCAGGGGGTTCACCGGGGAGCTGTTTTTT

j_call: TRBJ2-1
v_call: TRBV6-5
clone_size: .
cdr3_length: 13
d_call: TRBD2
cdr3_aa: CASSRLADNEQFF
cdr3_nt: TGTGCCAGCAGTAGACTAGCGGACAATGAGCAGTTCTTC

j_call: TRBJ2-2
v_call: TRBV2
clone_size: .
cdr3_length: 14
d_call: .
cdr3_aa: CASRRGDNTGELFF
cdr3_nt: TGTGCCAGCAGGCGCGGGGATAACACCGGGGAGCTGTTTTTT

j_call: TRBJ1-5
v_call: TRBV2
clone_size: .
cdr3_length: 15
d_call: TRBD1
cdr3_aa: CASSETGTGNQPQHF
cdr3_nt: TGTGCCAGCAGTGAAACCGGGACAGGTAATCAGCCCCAGCATTTT

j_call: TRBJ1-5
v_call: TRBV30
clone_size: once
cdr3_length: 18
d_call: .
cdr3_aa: CAWILRGNLHQVYQPQHF
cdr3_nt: TGTGCCTGGATACTACGGGGGAATTTACACCAGGTTTATCAGCCCCAGCATTTT

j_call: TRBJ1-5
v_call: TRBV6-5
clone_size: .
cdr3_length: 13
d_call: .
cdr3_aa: CASTFHSNQPQHF
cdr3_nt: TGTGCCAGTACCTTTCATAGCAATCAGCCCCAGCATTTT

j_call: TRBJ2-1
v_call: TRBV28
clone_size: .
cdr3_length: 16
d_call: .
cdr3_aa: CASSFVSVTGSNEQFF
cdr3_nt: TGTGCCAGCAGTTTCGTCTCGGTTACCGGGTCCAATGAGCAGTTCTTC

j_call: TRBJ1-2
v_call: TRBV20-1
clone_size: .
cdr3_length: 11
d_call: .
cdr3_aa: CSATGIYGYTF
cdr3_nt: TGCAGTGCTACAGGGATATATGGCTACACCTTC

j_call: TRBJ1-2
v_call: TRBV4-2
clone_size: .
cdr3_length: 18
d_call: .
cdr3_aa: CASSQADPRVGGLEGYTF
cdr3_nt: TGTGCCAGCAGCCAAGCGGACCCACGAGTTGGGGGGCTGGAAGGCTACACCTTC

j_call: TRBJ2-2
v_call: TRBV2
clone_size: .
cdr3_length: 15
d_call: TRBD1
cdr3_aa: CASSLWGQGAGELFF
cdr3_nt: TGTGCCAGCAGTCTGTGGGGACAGGGGGCCGGGGAGCTGTTTTTT

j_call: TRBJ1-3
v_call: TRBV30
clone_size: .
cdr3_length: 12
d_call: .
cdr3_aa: CAYSLSGNTIYF
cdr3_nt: TGTGCCTATAGCCTCTCTGGAAACACCATATATTTT

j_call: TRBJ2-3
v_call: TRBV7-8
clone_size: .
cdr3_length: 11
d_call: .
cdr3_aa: CASSFEDTQYF
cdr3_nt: TGTGCCAGCAGCTTTGAGGATACGCAGTATTTT

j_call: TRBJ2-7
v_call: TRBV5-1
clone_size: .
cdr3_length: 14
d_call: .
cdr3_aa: CASSSQGPAYEQYF
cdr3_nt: TGCGCCAGCAGCTCGCAGGGACCCGCCTACGAGCAGTACTTC

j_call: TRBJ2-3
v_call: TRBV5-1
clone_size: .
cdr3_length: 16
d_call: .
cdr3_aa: CASSWGLPDGTDTQYF
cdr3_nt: TGCGCCAGCAGCTGGGGACTGCCCGACGGCACAGATACGCAGTATTTT

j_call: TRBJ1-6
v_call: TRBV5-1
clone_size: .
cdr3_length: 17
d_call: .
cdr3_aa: CASSLGWRADQNSPLHF
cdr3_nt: TGCGCCAGCAGCTTGGGATGGCGGGCAGACCAAAATTCACCCCTCCACTTT

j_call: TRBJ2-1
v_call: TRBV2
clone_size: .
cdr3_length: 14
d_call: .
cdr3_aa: CASRLESSYNEQFF
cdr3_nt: TGTGCCAGTAGACTAGAAAGCTCCTACAATGAGCAGTTCTTC

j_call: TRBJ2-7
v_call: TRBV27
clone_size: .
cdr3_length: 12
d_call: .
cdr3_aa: CASSFEVGEQYF
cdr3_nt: TGTGCCAGCAGCTTCGAGGTAGGGGAGCAGTACTTC

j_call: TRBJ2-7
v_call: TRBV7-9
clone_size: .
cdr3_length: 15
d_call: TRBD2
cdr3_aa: CASSPTSGSSYEQYF
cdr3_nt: TGTGCCAGCAGCCCGACTAGCGGGAGCTCCTACGAGCAGTACTTC

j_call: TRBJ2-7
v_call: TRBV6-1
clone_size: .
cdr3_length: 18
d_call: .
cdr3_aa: CASSALVSRGAGSYEQYF
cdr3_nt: TGTGCCAGCAGTGCCCTCGTCTCGCGGGGCGCGGGCTCCTACGAGCAGTACTTC

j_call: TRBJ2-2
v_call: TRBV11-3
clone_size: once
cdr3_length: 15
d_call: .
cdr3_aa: CASSSPDLGTGELFF
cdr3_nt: TGTGCCAGCAGCTCTCCGGACCTGGGCACCGGGGAGCTGTTTTTT

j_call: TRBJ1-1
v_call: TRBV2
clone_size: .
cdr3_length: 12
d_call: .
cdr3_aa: CASRGLGTEAFF
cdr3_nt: TGTGCCAGCAGGGGGCTTGGCACTGAAGCTTTCTTT

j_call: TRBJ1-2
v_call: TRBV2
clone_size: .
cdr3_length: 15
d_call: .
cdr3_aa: CASSVLTEDMRGYTF
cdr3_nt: TGTGCCAGCAGTGTTCTGACAGAAGACATGCGGGGCTACACCTTC

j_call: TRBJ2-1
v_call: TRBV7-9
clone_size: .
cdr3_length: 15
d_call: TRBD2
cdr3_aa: CASSLVVAGGHEQFF
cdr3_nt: TGTGCCAGCAGCTTAGTTGTAGCGGGAGGGCATGAGCAGTTCTTC

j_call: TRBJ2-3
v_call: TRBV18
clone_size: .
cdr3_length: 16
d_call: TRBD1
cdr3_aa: CASSPVGQGSTDTQYF
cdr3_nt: TGTGCCAGCTCACCAGTCGGACAGGGCAGCACAGATACGCAGTATTTT

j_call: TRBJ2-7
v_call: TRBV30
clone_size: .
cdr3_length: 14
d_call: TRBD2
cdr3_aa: CAWSPWGGGYEQYF
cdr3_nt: TGTGCCTGGAGTCCCTGGGGGGGAGGCTACGAGCAGTACTTC

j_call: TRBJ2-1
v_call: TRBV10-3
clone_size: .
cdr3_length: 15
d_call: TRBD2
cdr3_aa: CAISVRTSGSTEQFF
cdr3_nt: TGTGCCATCAGTGTAAGGACTAGCGGGTCAACCGAGCAGTTCTTC

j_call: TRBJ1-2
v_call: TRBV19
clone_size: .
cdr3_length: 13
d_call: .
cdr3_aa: CASSIDYLGGYTF
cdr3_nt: TGTGCCAGTAGTATAGATTATTTGGGTGGCTACACCTTC

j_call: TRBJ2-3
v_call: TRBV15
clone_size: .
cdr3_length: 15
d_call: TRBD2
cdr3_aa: CATSRTTGGGATQYF
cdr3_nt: TGTGCCACCAGCAGGACCACGGGGGGGGGAGCTACGCAGTATTTT

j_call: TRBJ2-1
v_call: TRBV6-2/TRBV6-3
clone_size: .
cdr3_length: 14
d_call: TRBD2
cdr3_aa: CASSYGTRNNEQFF
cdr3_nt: TGTGCCAGCAGTTACGGGACTAGGAACAATGAGCAGTTCTTC

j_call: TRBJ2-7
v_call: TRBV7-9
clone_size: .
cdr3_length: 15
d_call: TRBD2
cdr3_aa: CASSSRLAGVVEQYF
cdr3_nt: TGTGCCAGCAGCTCCCGACTAGCGGGAGTAGTTGAGCAGTACTTC

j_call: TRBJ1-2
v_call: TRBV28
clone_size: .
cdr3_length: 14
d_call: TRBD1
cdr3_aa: CASSFERGRRGYTF
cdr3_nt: TGTGCCAGCAGTTTTGAAAGGGGGCGGCGTGGCTACACCTTC

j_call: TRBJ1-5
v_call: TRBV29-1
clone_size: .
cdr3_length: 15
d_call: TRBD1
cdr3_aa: CSVVTGGTGNQPQHF
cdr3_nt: TGCAGCGTGGTGACAGGGGGCACCGGCAATCAGCCCCAGCATTTT

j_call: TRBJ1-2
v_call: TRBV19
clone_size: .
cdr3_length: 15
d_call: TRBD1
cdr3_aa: CASRSDRASNYGYTF
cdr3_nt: TGTGCCAGTAGATCCGACAGGGCGTCAAACTATGGCTACACCTTC

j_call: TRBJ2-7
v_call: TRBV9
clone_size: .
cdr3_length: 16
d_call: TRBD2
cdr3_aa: CASSPRRTSGSGEQYF
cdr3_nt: TGTGCCAGCAGCCCCAGGAGGACTAGCGGGAGTGGGGAGCAGTACTTC